This is a list of T cell receptor beta chains from one sample in a study of siplizumab effects on memory and regulatory T cells. Here immunoSEQ multiplex PCR was the method, and the copy in TCRdb shows in-frame clones only, minus some. The repertoire holds 85,000 to 130,000 clones, with roughly 92% as singletons. Material for sequencing was Tregs sorted from blood. The receptors here all came from a human donor in good health. Each CDR3 is given with its conserved first and last residue. The D gene is left open where the match is weak. Not every row has a clone size; where given, it reads once, few, many or a size class.

d_call | j_call | clone_size | v_call | cdr3_aa | cdr3_nt
- | TRBJ1-2 | - | TRBV29-1 | CSAGPGGQYGYTF | TGCAGCGCAGGGCCCGGCGGACAGTATGGCTACACCTTC
- | TRBJ1-1 | few | TRBV25-1 | CASSERVRTEAFF | TGTGCCAGCAGTGAAAGGGTACGTACTGAAGCTTTCTTT
- | TRBJ1-3 | - | TRBV7-9 | CASSRTGSGNTIYF | TGTGCCAGCAGCCGGACGGGCTCTGGAAACACCATATATTTT
TRBD1 | TRBJ1-5 | few | TRBV6-6 | CASSPETGNARQPQHF | TGTGCCAGCAGTCCCGAGACAGGGAATGCGCGTCAGCCCCAGCATTTT
- | TRBJ1-3 | once | TRBV19 | CASSIGARGGPGTRSSGNTIYF | TGTGCCAGTAGTATAGGGGCTCGGGGGGGGCCCGGGACACGGAGCTCTGGAAACACCATATATTTT
TRBD2 | TRBJ2-3 | - | TRBV5-1 | CASQAGPDTQYF | TGCGCCAGCCAAGCGGGGCCAGATACGCAGTATTTT
- | TRBJ1-3 | - | TRBV2 | CASSDGTAGNTIYF | TGTGCCAGCAGTGATGGGACTGCTGGAAACACCATATATTTT
- | TRBJ1-3 | - | TRBV7-9 | CASSLIGGAENTIYF | TGTGCCAGCAGCCTGATTGGGGGGGCCGAGAACACCATATATTTT
- | TRBJ1-4 | - | TRBV9 | CASSVLRQAVNEKLFF | TGTGCCAGCAGCGTATTGAGACAGGCGGTTAATGAAAAACTGTTTTTT
- | TRBJ2-7 | - | TRBV4-1 | CASSQDGWQGQYF | TGCGCCAGCAGCCAAGATGGGTGGCAAGGGCAGTACTTC